This T cell receptor (beta chain) stems from a study of blood T cell repertoires in COVID-19. At the level of the study: The cDNA or gDNA used as material had been derived from T cells, B-cell-depleted T cells, or PBMCs.

The assay was immunoSEQ multiplex PCR, and TCRdb's table has in-frame clones only and misses some. The data contain under 150,000 clones, roughly 84% of them seen just once; the ten biggest clones take up 7.5% to 9.5%. The CDR3 loop spans 18 amino acids. J lost 6 bases, V lost 0 bases, and 10 bases had no gene match. Germline V gene lookup returns CDR1 LGHNA and CDR2 YSLEER. This clone was seen a single time. This TCR came from an older woman who had recovered from COVID-19. Sequencing input: peripheral blood. The chain recombines TRBV4-3 with TRBJ2-3; TRBD2 aligns across 12 bases. This CDR3 reads CASSQESASGRGWDTQYF. The CDR3 DNA is TGCGCCAGCAGCCAAGAATCGGCTAGCGGGAGGGGGTGGGATACGCAGTATTTT.